This entry concerns a single TCR beta chain. These data are taken from a study of blood T cell repertoires in COVID-19. Study overall: COVID-19 samples from acute and convalescent phases originated in the United States, Italy and Spain.

Trimming removed 7 bases from V and 2 bases from J, with 20 bases in between. The germline V gene has CDR1 SQVTM and CDR2 ANQGSEA. This CDR3 is built from 16 residues. Authors' analysis steps: The assay estimated nucleated cells by amplifying reference gene primers. Using immunoSEQ multiplex PCR, the repertoire was profiled, and TCRdb retains in-frame clones only, with some absent. V and J calls and clone size follow that table, whereas D and trimming were derived from the DNA. The sample lists approximately 200,000 clones, about 81% occurring once. This receptor was taken from a woman at least 80 years old with COVID-19, enrolled during active disease. Sample: peripheral blood. The rearrangement uses TRBV29-1 and TRBJ2-2, with D unclear. CDR3 sequence: CSARRPSLSNTGELFF. CDR3 coding DNA: TGCAGCGCCCGACGACCCTCACTAAGTAACACCGGGGAGCTGTTTTTT.